This T cell receptor beta chain originates from a study of shared clonotypes between healthy human individuals. It was roughly 330 ng DNA, around 30,000 T cell genomes, that went into each replicate PCR of unsorted PBMC. In the study's own analysis: ImmunoSEQ supplied junction-only sequences lacking quality scores, so filtering was different. The table came from immunoSEQ multiplex PCR; TCRdb's copy has only in-frame clones and leaves some out. D and trimming come from the DNA, and the V and J calls and clone size come from that table. The data show 400,000 to 600,000 clones, with around 79% seen just once and approximately 13% held by the top ten. There were only Caucasian adults among the donors, and all lived in Nashville, Tennessee. The CDR3 sequence is 14 residues long. Germline V gene data show CDR1 as SGHTA and CDR2 as FQGNSA. Trimming cost V 3 bases and J 1 base; bases outside gene matches: 2.

Sequencing was carried out using PBMCs. This receptor was obtained from a middle-aged woman in good health. Some clones in this sample may be carry-over from other donors' samples. The genes are TRBV7-2 and TRBJ2-7, with 8 bases aligning to TRBD2. CDR3 sequence: CASSFTSGSYEQYF. CDR3 in DNA: TGTGCCAGCAGCTTCACTAGCGGATCCTACGAGCAGTACTTC.